This T cell receptor (beta chain) was observed in a study of OX40 agonist ivuxolimab in advanced cancers. On the study more broadly: Three patients showed partial responses: one hepatocellular carcinoma and two cutaneous melanoma cases. Study results and limitations: Nonresponders included some who also had low normalized T-cell clonal expansion.

The assay was immunoSEQ multiplex PCR, and TCRdb's table has in-frame clones only and misses some. The repertoire holds about 60,000 clones, with around 85% as singletons. A word on this clone: What it binds is not known.

This CDR3 contains 12 residues. Germline loops: CDR1 SNHLY, CDR2 FYNNEI. Trimming cost V 5 bases and J 3 bases, with 8 bases left between them. Samples of blood were obtained at baseline, on cycle 4 day 1, and on cycle 7 day 1. This sequence was found in an adult with an advanced solid tumor such as melanoma, head and neck, liver or kidney cancer. The chain has TRBV2 and TRBJ2-7; weak D call: TRBD1 (5 bases). Source: CD4+ or CD8+ T cells sorted from blood, taken in a trial of the OX40 agonist ivuxolimab. CDR3 amino acids: CASSQTVYEQYF. The CDR3 DNA reads TGTGCCAGCAGTCAGACAGTCTACGAGCAGTACTTC. The full variable domain, rest sourced from reference TRBV2 and TRBJ2-7, is EPEVTQTPSHQVTQMGQEVILRCVPISNHLYFYWYRQILGQKVEFLVSFYNNEISEKSEIFDDQFSVERPDGSNFTLKIRSTKLEDSAMYFCASSQTVYEQYFGPGTRLTVT.